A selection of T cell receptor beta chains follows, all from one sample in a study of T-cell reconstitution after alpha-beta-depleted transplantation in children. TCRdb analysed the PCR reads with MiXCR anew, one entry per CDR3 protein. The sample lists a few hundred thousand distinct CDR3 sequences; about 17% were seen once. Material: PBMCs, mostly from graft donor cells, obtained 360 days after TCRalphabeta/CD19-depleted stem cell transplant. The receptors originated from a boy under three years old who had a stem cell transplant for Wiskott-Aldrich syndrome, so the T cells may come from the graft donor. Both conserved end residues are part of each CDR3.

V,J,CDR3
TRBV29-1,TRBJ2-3,CSAFSGRVGTQYF
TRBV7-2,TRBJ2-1,CASSSASVYNEQFF
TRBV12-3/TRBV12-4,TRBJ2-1,CASRQYNEQFF
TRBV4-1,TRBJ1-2,CASSLHPTGTYGYTF
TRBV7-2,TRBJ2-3,CASIRAGLDTQYF
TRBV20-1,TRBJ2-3,CSARDTGGSLTDTQYF
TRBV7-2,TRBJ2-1,CASSLAFLFGEQFF
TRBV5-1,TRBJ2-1,CASSLVLAGSFSYNEQFF
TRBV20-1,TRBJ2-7,CSASSGRAYEQYF
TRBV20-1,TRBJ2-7,CSARTGTRGEQYF
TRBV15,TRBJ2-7,CATSRDRYSGQYF
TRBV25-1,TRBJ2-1,CASSESGTGTSGRSLNEQFF
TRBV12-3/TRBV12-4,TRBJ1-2,CASTQTGFNYGYTF